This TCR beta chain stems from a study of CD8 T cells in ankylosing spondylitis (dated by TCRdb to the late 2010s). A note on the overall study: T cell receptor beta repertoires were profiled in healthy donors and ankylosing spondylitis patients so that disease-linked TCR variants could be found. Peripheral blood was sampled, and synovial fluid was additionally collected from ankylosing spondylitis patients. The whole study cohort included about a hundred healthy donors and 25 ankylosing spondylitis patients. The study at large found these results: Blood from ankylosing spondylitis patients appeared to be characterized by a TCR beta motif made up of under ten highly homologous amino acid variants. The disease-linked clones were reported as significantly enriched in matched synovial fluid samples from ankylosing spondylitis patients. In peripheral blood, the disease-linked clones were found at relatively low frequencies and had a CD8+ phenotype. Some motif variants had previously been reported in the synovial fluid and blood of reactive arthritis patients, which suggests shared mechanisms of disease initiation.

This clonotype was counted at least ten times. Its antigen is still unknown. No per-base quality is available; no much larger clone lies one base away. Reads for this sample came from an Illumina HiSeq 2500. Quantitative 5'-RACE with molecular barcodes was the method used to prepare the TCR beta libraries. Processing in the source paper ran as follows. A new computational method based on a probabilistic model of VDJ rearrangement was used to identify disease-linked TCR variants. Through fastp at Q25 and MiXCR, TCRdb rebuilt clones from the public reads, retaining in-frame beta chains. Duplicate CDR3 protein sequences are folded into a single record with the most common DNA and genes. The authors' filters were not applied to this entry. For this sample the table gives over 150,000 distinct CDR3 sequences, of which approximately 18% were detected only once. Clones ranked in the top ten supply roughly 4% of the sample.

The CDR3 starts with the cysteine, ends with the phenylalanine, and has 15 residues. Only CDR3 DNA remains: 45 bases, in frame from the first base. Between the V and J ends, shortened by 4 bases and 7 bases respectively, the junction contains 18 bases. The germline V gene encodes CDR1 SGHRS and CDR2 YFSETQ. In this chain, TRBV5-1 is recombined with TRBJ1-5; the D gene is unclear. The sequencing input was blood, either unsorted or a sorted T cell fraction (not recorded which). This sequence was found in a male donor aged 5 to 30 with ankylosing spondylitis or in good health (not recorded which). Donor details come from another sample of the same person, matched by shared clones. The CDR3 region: CASSPLAGSGQPQHF. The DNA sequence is TGCGCCAGCAGCCCCCTGGCTGGGTCTGGGCAGCCCCAGCATTTT.